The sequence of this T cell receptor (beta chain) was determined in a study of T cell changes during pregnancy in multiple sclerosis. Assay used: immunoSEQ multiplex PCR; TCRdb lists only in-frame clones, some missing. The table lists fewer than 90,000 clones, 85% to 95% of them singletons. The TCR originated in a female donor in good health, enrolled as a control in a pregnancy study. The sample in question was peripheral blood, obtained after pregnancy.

CDR3 residues: CASSPSGGGAWGANVLTF. The DNA of the CDR3 is TGTGCCAGCAGTCCCTCCGGGGGGGGCGCTTGGGGGGCCAACGTCCTGACTTTC. The chain joins TRBV27 to TRBJ2-6, with 8 bases matching TRBD2. Per germline, CDR1 MNHEY and CDR2 SMNVEV (reference sequence). Trimming at V came to 5 bases and at J to 4 bases, leaving 13 bases not matched to a gene. The CDR3 runs to 18 residues.